The 9 T cell receptor beta chains given below trace back to one sample, sequenced in a study of blood T cell repertoires in COVID-19. This table comes from immunoSEQ multiplex PCR, and its TCRdb copy is limited to in-frame clones, with some not included. This repertoire shows 250,000 to 300,000 clones, roughly 90% found once; its top ten account for about 2%. The sequenced sample was PBMCs or T cells enriched from blood (not recorded which). Receptors were obtained from a woman aged 55-69 years who had recovered from COVID-19.

The chain uses TRBV27 and TRBJ1-2; 10 nucleotides line up with TRBD1. Germline V gives CDR1 MNHEY, CDR2 SMNVEV (reference sequence). The CDR3 sequence is 15 residues long. V gave up 6 bases and J gave up 2 bases; unmatched junction bases: 6. The CDR3 DNA is TGTGCCAGCAGCGATCCGGGACAGGGGAACTATGGCTACACCTTC. Encoded protein: CASSDPGQGNYGYTF.

The rearrangement links TRBV27 to TRBJ1-2; tentatively, D is TRBD1 (6 bases). CDR1 and CDR2 (germline): MNHEY, SMNVEV (reference sequence). Trimming stripped 3 bases from V and 5 bases from J, with 22 bases between. CDR3 length: 17 amino acids. The CDR3 bases are TGTGCCAGCAGTTTGAGAACAACTAACTTAAGGGGGTATGGCTACACCTTC. Protein: CASSLRTTNLRGYGYTF.

The chain is built from TRBV11-2 and TRBJ2-7; 7 nucleotides align to TRBD2. From germline, CDR1 is SGHAT and CDR2 FQNNGV. V shed 5 bases and J 0 bases; nucleotides not matched to a gene: 4. The CDR3 sequence is 14 residues long. The CDR3 is CASSHTGGSYEQYF. CDR3 nucleotide sequence: TGTGCCAGCAGCCATACGGGAGGCTCCTACGAGCAGTACTTC.

This chain links TRBV7-2 with TRBJ2-2, with D perhaps TRBD2 (5 bases). Germline-derived CDR1 and CDR2 are SGHTA and FQGNSA. Trimming removed 6 bases from V and 6 bases from J, with 20 bases in between. The CDR3 is made up of 16 amino acids. Here the CDR3 reads CASSSPRRVQPGELFF. For the CDR3, the DNA is TGTGCCAGCAGTTCCCCGCGGCGGGTTCAGCCCGGGGAGCTGTTTTTT.

This clone came up a few times. V gene TRBV5-4 combines with J gene TRBJ2-5; TRBD1 matches 7 bases. Germline values: CDR1 SGHNT, CDR2 YYREEE (reference sequence). The CDR3 is made up of 13 amino acids. The V and J ends lost 4 bases and 5 bases, in that order; junction bases with no gene match: 5. CDR3 coding DNA: TGTGCCAGCAGCAACAGGGGTATGGAGACCCAGTACTTC. It yields the protein CASSNRGMETQYF.

The chain couples TRBV28 to TRBJ2-1; 8 nucleotides align to TRBD2. CDR3 length: 15 residues. Germline V gives CDR1 MDHEN, CDR2 SYDVKM. After removal of 5 bases from V and 9 bases from J, the junction contained 12 bases not matched to a gene. The CDR3 spells CASSPAGEAYGEQFF. In DNA, the CDR3 is TGTGCCAGCAGTCCAGCGGGAGAGGCTTACGGTGAGCAGTTCTTC. Complete variable domain (other parts from reference TRBV28 and TRBJ2-1): DVKVTQSSRYLVKRTGEKVFLECVQDMDHENMFWYRQDPGLGLRLIYFSYDVKMKEKGDIPEGYSVSREKKERFSLILESASTNQTSMYLCASSPAGEAYGEQFFGPGTRLTVL.

V usage is TRBV2 and J usage is TRBJ2-2, with TRBD1 identical over 7 bases. The CDR3 length is 18 residues. Germline V gene lookup returns CDR1 SNHLY and CDR2 FYNNEI. V dropped 6 bases and J dropped 1; count of bases not matched to a gene: 14. The CDR3 DNA sequence: TGTGCCAGCAGGAGCCCTCGGGACAGTTACAAGAACACCGGGGAGCTGTTTTTT. Protein sequence: CASRSPRDSYKNTGELFF. Complete variable domain (other parts from reference TRBV2 and TRBJ2-2): EPEVTQTPSHQVTQMGQEVILRCVPISNHLYFYWYRQILGQKVEFLVSFYNNEISEKSEIFDDQFSVERPDGSNFTLKIRSTKLEDSAMYFCASRSPRDSYKNTGELFFGEGSRLTVL.

V is TRBV7-3 and J is TRBJ1-5; 8 bases align to TRBD1. The CDR3 extends over 16 amino acids. Germline V gene sequence: CDR1 SGHTA, CDR2 FQGTGA. With 3 bases clipped from V and 1 base from J, the junction kept 5 bases outside the gene matches. CDR3 amino acids: CASSFYDRGSNQPQHF. Here the CDR3 DNA reads TGTGCCAGCAGCTTCTATGACAGGGGCAGCAATCAGCCCCAGCATTTT.

The rearrangement joins TRBV7-3 to TRBJ2-5; TRBD1 agrees at 8 bases. The CDR3 has 14 residues. The germline CDR1 and CDR2 sequences are SGHTA and FQGTGA. With 1 base clipped from V and 4 bases from J, the junction kept 2 bases outside the gene matches. The CDR3 here is CASSLSGTGETQYF. In DNA form, the CDR3 reads TGTGCCAGCAGCTTAAGCGGGACAGGAGAGACCCAGTACTTC.